A selection of T cell receptor beta chains follows, all from one sample in a study of cytomegalovirus exposure and HLA in healthy donors. TCRdb's copy holds only in-frame clones and misses some; the assay was immunoSEQ multiplex PCR. The table has over 150,000 clones, roughly 80% seen once. The sequencing input was PBMCs. These receptors were taken from a woman between 50 and 59 years old in good health and CMV-seronegative. Each CDR3 is given with its conserved first and last residue. Fields, in order: J gene, clone size, V gene, D gene, CDR3 DNA, CDR3 protein. A D gene is named only where the DNA matches it firmly. Size is omitted from some rows. Given values are once, few, many or a class for expanded clones.

j_gene: TRBJ2-2; abundance: few; v_gene: TRBV28; d_gene: TRBD2; CDR3nt: TGTGCCAGCAGTTTGGAAGCTGGACTAGCGGAGGGCGGGGAGCTGTTTTTT; CDR3aa: CASSLEAGLAEGGELFF
j_gene: TRBJ2-5; abundance: .; v_gene: TRBV5-6; d_gene: .; CDR3nt: TGTGCCAGCAGCTTGGAACGGTACCAAGAGACCCAGTACTTC; CDR3aa: CASSLERYQETQYF
j_gene: TRBJ1-1; abundance: .; v_gene: TRBV18; d_gene: .; CDR3nt: TGTGCCAGCTCGGGGGGATTGGACACTGAAGCTTTCTTT; CDR3aa: CASSGGLDTEAFF
j_gene: TRBJ2-3; abundance: few; v_gene: TRBV5-6; d_gene: TRBD1; CDR3nt: TGTGCCAGCAGCTCGGGACAGGGGACAGATACGCAGTATTTT; CDR3aa: CASSSGQGTDTQYF
j_gene: TRBJ2-7; abundance: .; v_gene: TRBV5-4; d_gene: TRBD2; CDR3nt: TGTGCCAGCAGCCCAGGACTAGCGGGAGGCGTCCTCGAGCAGTACTTC; CDR3aa: CASSPGLAGGVLEQYF
j_gene: TRBJ2-1; abundance: .; v_gene: TRBV28; d_gene: .; CDR3nt: TGTGCCAGCAGTGGACAGTACAATGAGCAGTTCTTC; CDR3aa: CASSGQYNEQFF
j_gene: TRBJ1-2; abundance: once; v_gene: TRBV4-1; d_gene: .; CDR3nt: TGCGCCAGCAGCCAGGAGGGGAACTATGGCTACACCTTC; CDR3aa: CASSQEGNYGYTF
j_gene: TRBJ2-7; abundance: once; v_gene: TRBV9; d_gene: TRBD1; CDR3nt: TGTGCCAGCAGCGTGGGACAGGGGAACTCCTACGAGCAGTACTTC; CDR3aa: CASSVGQGNSYEQYF
j_gene: TRBJ1-3; abundance: .; v_gene: TRBV5-1; d_gene: .; CDR3nt: TGCGCCAGCAGCCCTTGGGGCAGCATCTCTGGAAACACCATATATTTT; CDR3aa: CASSPWGSISGNTIYF
j_gene: TRBJ1-1; abundance: once; v_gene: TRBV5-4; d_gene: .; CDR3nt: TGTGCCAGCAGACGGGACACTCAGAACACTGAAGCTTTCTTT; CDR3aa: CASRRDTQNTEAFF
j_gene: TRBJ2-3; abundance: few; v_gene: TRBV4-2; d_gene: TRBD1; CDR3nt: TGTGCCAGCAGCGAAGGGGGCCTTAGCACAGATACGCAGTATTTT; CDR3aa: CASSEGGLSTDTQYF
j_gene: TRBJ2-1; abundance: .; v_gene: TRBV6-7; d_gene: TRBD2; CDR3nt: TGTGCCAGCAGTTCGGGAACGACTCCGAGCGGGGGGGACAATGAGCAGTTCTTC; CDR3aa: CASSSGTTPSGGDNEQFF
j_gene: TRBJ2-1; abundance: .; v_gene: TRBV28; d_gene: TRBD2; CDR3nt: TGTGCCAGCAGTCCGCCTAGCGGGAGAGGTGAGCAGTTCTTC; CDR3aa: CASSPPSGRGEQFF
j_gene: TRBJ2-1; abundance: .; v_gene: TRBV9; d_gene: TRBD2; CDR3nt: TGTGCCAGCAGCATTCCGGGACTAGCGGATCCCATCTCCTACAATGAGCAGTTCTTC; CDR3aa: CASSIPGLADPISYNEQFF
j_gene: TRBJ2-1; abundance: few; v_gene: TRBV30; d_gene: .; CDR3nt: TGTGCCTGGAGCCGACAGAATGAGCAGTTCTTC; CDR3aa: CAWSRQNEQFF
j_gene: TRBJ1-1; abundance: .; v_gene: TRBV5-6; d_gene: .; CDR3nt: TGTGCCAGCAGCCCCCTCCGGGGCACTGAAGCTTTCTTT; CDR3aa: CASSPLRGTEAFF
j_gene: TRBJ2-5; abundance: .; v_gene: TRBV7-3; d_gene: .; CDR3nt: TGTGCCAGCAGCCCATCGGGGTGGGAGACCCAGTACTTC; CDR3aa: CASSPSGWETQYF
j_gene: TRBJ1-5; abundance: few; v_gene: TRBV28; d_gene: .; CDR3nt: TGTGCCAGCACCGGTACCTATAGCAATCAGCCCCAGCATTTT; CDR3aa: CASTGTYSNQPQHF
j_gene: TRBJ1-2; abundance: .; v_gene: TRBV9; d_gene: .; CDR3nt: TGTGCCAGCAGCGTCGGCGGGGTCTATGGCTACACCTTC; CDR3aa: CASSVGGVYGYTF
j_gene: TRBJ1-6; abundance: .; v_gene: TRBV14; d_gene: .; CDR3nt: TGTGCCAGCAGCCAAGCGGGGGGGCATTCACCCCTCCACTTT; CDR3aa: CASSQAGGHSPLHF
j_gene: TRBJ1-2; abundance: .; v_gene: TRBV6-1; d_gene: TRBD1; CDR3nt: TGTGCCAGCATTCGAGGGACAGAGTATGGCTACACCTTC; CDR3aa: CASIRGTEYGYTF
j_gene: TRBJ2-5; abundance: once; v_gene: TRBV18; d_gene: .; CDR3nt: TGTGCCAGCTCCACAGGGACACTGGGCGAGACCCAGTACTTC; CDR3aa: CASSTGTLGETQYF
j_gene: TRBJ2-7; abundance: medium-sized; v_gene: TRBV5-4; d_gene: TRBD2; CDR3nt: TGTGCCAGCAGCTTGCTAGCGGGAGGGTCTGGCGAGCAGTACTTC; CDR3aa: CASSLLAGGSGEQYF
j_gene: TRBJ2-1; abundance: few; v_gene: TRBV19; d_gene: TRBD1; CDR3nt: TGTGCCAGTAGTATCGGGACAGGTATATACAATGAGCAGTTCTTC; CDR3aa: CASSIGTGIYNEQFF
j_gene: TRBJ1-1; abundance: .; v_gene: TRBV30; d_gene: .; CDR3nt: TGTGCCTGGAGACCAGGGATCTTCACTGAAGCTTTCTTT; CDR3aa: CAWRPGIFTEAFF
j_gene: TRBJ1-3; abundance: .; v_gene: TRBV13; d_gene: .; CDR3nt: TGTGCCAGCAGCTTAGGTAGAAACACCATATATTTT; CDR3aa: CASSLGRNTIYF
j_gene: TRBJ2-7; abundance: .; v_gene: TRBV28; d_gene: .; CDR3nt: TGTGCCAGCACCACTAGTGACGCCTACGAGCAGTACTTC; CDR3aa: CASTTSDAYEQYF
j_gene: TRBJ1-5; abundance: .; v_gene: TRBV27; d_gene: TRBD1; CDR3nt: TGTGGCACAGGGGATCAGCCCCAGCATTTT; CDR3aa: CGTGDQPQHF
j_gene: TRBJ1-3; abundance: .; v_gene: TRBV9; d_gene: TRBD1; CDR3nt: TGTGCCAGCAGCGAGGGGGAGAGGACAGGGACAAAGGTTCGAGGAAACACCATATATTTT; CDR3aa: CASSEGERTGTKVRGNTIYF
j_gene: TRBJ2-7; abundance: .; v_gene: TRBV5-1; d_gene: .; CDR3nt: TGCGCCAGCAGCTTGGGGGGGGGACAAATCTCCTACGAGCAGTACTTC; CDR3aa: CASSLGGGQISYEQYF
j_gene: TRBJ1-5; abundance: .; v_gene: TRBV28; d_gene: .; CDR3nt: TGTGCCAGCAGTCCCTCCAGGGGTGCTGATCAGCCCCAGCATTTT; CDR3aa: CASSPSRGADQPQHF
j_gene: TRBJ2-5; abundance: .; v_gene: TRBV4-1; d_gene: TRBD2; CDR3nt: TGCGCCAGCAGCCAAGATCGGTGGACTAGCGGGGGAGCGTACCAAGAGACCCAGTACTTC; CDR3aa: CASSQDRWTSGGAYQETQYF
j_gene: TRBJ2-1; abundance: .; v_gene: TRBV5-4; d_gene: TRBD2; CDR3nt: TGTGCCAGCAGCTGGGGGCACGGGACTAGCGGGAAAAATGAGCAGTTCTTC; CDR3aa: CASSWGHGTSGKNEQFF
j_gene: TRBJ2-5; abundance: .; v_gene: TRBV9; d_gene: .; CDR3nt: TGTGCCAGCAGCGTAGGAACGGGGGGCCCTCAGGAGACCCAGTACTTC; CDR3aa: CASSVGTGGPQETQYF
j_gene: TRBJ2-5; abundance: .; v_gene: TRBV5-1; d_gene: .; CDR3nt: TGCGCCAGCAGCGTCCCCGGGTCCGGGAAGACCCAGTACTTC; CDR3aa: CASSVPGSGKTQYF
j_gene: TRBJ1-4; abundance: .; v_gene: TRBV21-1; d_gene: .; CDR3nt: TGTGCCAGCAGCAGAAGAGCTGGACAGGGAGGCCCCTCCGAGGATGAAAAACTGTTTTTT; CDR3aa: CASSRRAGQGGPSEDEKLFF
j_gene: TRBJ2-7; abundance: .; v_gene: TRBV9; d_gene: .; CDR3nt: TGTGCCAGCAGCCCGCGGGTCCAATCCTACGAGCAGTACTTC; CDR3aa: CASSPRVQSYEQYF
j_gene: TRBJ1-4; abundance: .; v_gene: TRBV28; d_gene: .; CDR3nt: TGTGCCAGCAGTATCCAGGGGAAAGGGAAAAAACTGTTTTTT; CDR3aa: CASSIQGKGKKLFF
j_gene: TRBJ1-2; abundance: .; v_gene: TRBV25-1; d_gene: .; CDR3nt: TGTGCCAGCAGTGATTCCACAAACTATGGCTACACCTTC; CDR3aa: CASSDSTNYGYTF
j_gene: TRBJ2-1; abundance: .; v_gene: TRBV30; d_gene: TRBD2; CDR3nt: TGTGCCTACACGTTACTACTAGCGGGAGGGCCGGAGCACGAGCAGTTCTTC; CDR3aa: CAYTLLLAGGPEHEQFF
j_gene: TRBJ2-2; abundance: .; v_gene: TRBV19; d_gene: TRBD1; CDR3nt: TGTGCCAGTAGTATTAGAGACAGGGGTGCGAACGGGGAGCTGTTTTTT; CDR3aa: CASSIRDRGANGELFF
j_gene: TRBJ1-3; abundance: .; v_gene: TRBV6-1; d_gene: .; CDR3nt: TGTGCCAGCAGGCCCTTTGGAGGGCTGGGAAACACCATATATTTT; CDR3aa: CASRPFGGLGNTIYF
j_gene: TRBJ1-2; abundance: .; v_gene: TRBV10-3; d_gene: TRBD1; CDR3nt: TGTGCCATCACTGCAGGGGGCCTTAACTATGGCTACACCTTC; CDR3aa: CAITAGGLNYGYTF
j_gene: TRBJ2-5; abundance: few; v_gene: TRBV11-3; d_gene: .; CDR3nt: TGTGCCAGCAGCCCAGGGGTGGCAGGGGTTCAAGAGACCCAGTACTTC; CDR3aa: CASSPGVAGVQETQYF
j_gene: TRBJ1-5; abundance: .; v_gene: TRBV6-6; d_gene: .; CDR3nt: TGTGCCAGCAGTTTCAGGACAGCCGATAGCAATCAGCCCCAGCATTTT; CDR3aa: CASSFRTADSNQPQHF
j_gene: TRBJ2-7; abundance: few; v_gene: TRBV19; d_gene: TRBD2; CDR3nt: TGTGCCAGTAGTACGGGACTAGCGGGGATCTACGAGCAGTACTTC; CDR3aa: CASSTGLAGIYEQYF
j_gene: TRBJ2-1; abundance: .; v_gene: TRBV5-1; d_gene: TRBD1; CDR3nt: TGCGCCAGCAGCCGGACCGGGACAGGGGACAATGAGCAGTTCTTC; CDR3aa: CASSRTGTGDNEQFF
j_gene: TRBJ1-6; abundance: .; v_gene: TRBV30; d_gene: TRBD1; CDR3nt: TGTGCCTGGAGTTTAGGGACAGGGGACTCACCCCTCCACTTT; CDR3aa: CAWSLGTGDSPLHF
j_gene: TRBJ2-7; abundance: once; v_gene: TRBV6-6; d_gene: .; CDR3nt: TGTGCCAGCAACGACGGACAGACCTACGAGCAGTACTTC; CDR3aa: CASNDGQTYEQYF
j_gene: TRBJ2-4; abundance: .; v_gene: TRBV30; d_gene: .; CDR3nt: TGTGCCTGGAGGAGGGTGATAGCCTTAGCCAAAAACATTCAGTACTTC; CDR3aa: CAWRRVIALAKNIQYF
j_gene: TRBJ2-1; abundance: .; v_gene: TRBV7-2; d_gene: .; CDR3nt: TGTGCCAGCAGCTTAACCTCTAGCTCCTACAATGAGCAGTTCTTC; CDR3aa: CASSLTSSSYNEQFF